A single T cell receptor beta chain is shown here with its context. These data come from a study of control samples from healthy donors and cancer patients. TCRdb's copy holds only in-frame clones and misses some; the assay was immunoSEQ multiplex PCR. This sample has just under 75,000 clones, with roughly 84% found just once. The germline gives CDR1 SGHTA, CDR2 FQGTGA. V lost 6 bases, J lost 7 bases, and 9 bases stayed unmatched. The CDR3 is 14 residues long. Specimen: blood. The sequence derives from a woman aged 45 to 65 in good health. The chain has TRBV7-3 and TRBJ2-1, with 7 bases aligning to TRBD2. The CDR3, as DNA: TGTGCCAGCAGTCCCGCTGGGGGAGGGAATGAGCAGTTCTTC. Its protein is CASSPAGGGNEQFF.